The rows below give T cell receptor beta chains drawn from one sample of a study of regulatory T cells in long-lasting Graves disease. TCRdb re-called the multiplex PCR reads with MiXCR, one entry per CDR3 protein. The repertoire has around 400,000 distinct CDR3 sequences, 23% of them found once; the top ten carry over 25%. The sample in question was peripheral blood mononuclear cells (PBMCs), obtained when the disease was refractory, from a patient treated with antithyroid drugs. These receptors all stem from a female donor with Graves disease. The CDR3 runs from the conserved cysteine through the conserved F or W. The D gene is left open where the match is weak. The size entry is marked missing in some rows and otherwise reads once, few, many or a size class.

TRBJ2-4	TRBD2	16	TRBV5-1	.	CASSLGLAGVLNIQYF	TGCGCCAGCAGCTTGGGCCTAGCGGGAGTATTAAACATTCAGTACTTC
TRBJ2-7	TRBD1	17	TRBV18	.	CASSPRAQGLFTYEQYF	TGTGCCAGCTCACCACGGGCACAGGGGTTATTCACCTACGAGCAGTACTTC
TRBJ1-4	.	8	TRBV29-1	.	CSVDGLFF	TGCAGCGTTGACGGACTGTTTTTT
TRBJ1-1	.	13	TRBV6-1	many	CASSAGWATEAFF	TGTGCCAGCAGCGCAGGTTGGGCCACTGAAGCTTTCTTT
TRBJ2-4	.	19	TRBV15	.	CATSRGDRWAGLAKNIQYF	TGTGCCACCAGCAGAGGTGATAGATGGGCGGGACTAGCCAAAAACATTCAGTACTTC
TRBJ1-2	.	14	TRBV6-1	.	CASTSIGDNYGYTF	TGTGCCAGCACTTCGATTGGTGACAACTATGGCTACACCTTC
TRBJ2-7	TRBD2	17	TRBV7-2	many	CASSVGTSGRYPYEQYF	TGTGCCAGCAGCGTAGGGACTAGCGGGAGATATCCCTACGAGCAGTACTTC
TRBJ1-5	TRBD1	13	TRBV2	.	CAISTDRGRPQHF	TGTGCCATCAGTACCGACAGGGGCAGGCCCCAGCATTTT
TRBJ1-1	.	15	TRBV2	many	CASSPRVLGTTEAFF	TGTGCCAGCAGCCCACGGGTCCTGGGGACCACTGAAGCTTTCTTT
TRBJ1-4	TRBD1	16	TRBV2	many	CASSDPAGGTNEKLFF	TGTGCCAGCAGCGATCCGGCAGGGGGAACTAATGAAAAACTGTTTTTT
TRBJ2-7	TRBD2	17	TRBV27	few	CASSSKRLGGSINEQYF	TGTGCCAGCAGTTCTAAAAGGCTCGGCGGGAGTATAAACGAGCAGTACTTC
TRBJ1-4	TRBD1	17	TRBV6-1	.	CASRTEKDRDGYEKLFF	TGTGCCAGCCGAACCGAAAAAGACAGGGACGGATATGAAAAACTGTTTTTT
TRBJ1-1	.	14	TRBV6-1	many	CASRRDRRNTEAFF	TGTGCCAGCAGACGGGACCGCCGGAACACTGAAGCTTTCTTT
TRBJ1-3	TRBD1	13	TRBV29-1	.	CSVGQGMDATIYF	TGCAGCGTCGGACAGGGAATGGACGCCACCATATATTTT
TRBJ2-2	.	15	TRBV29-1	few	CSVEEGRGNTGELFF	TGCAGCGTTGAAGAGGGACGGGGGAACACCGGGGAGCTGTTTTTT
TRBJ2-5	TRBD1	17	TRBV6-4	.	CASSRSTDRGPRETQYF	TGTGCCAGCAGCAGGAGCACGGACAGGGGGCCCAGGGAGACCCAGTACTTC
TRBJ2-2	.	14	TRBV11-3	many	CASSLNVNTGELFF	TGTGCCAGCAGCTTAAATGTGAACACCGGGGAGCTGTTTTTT
TRBJ1-5	.	16	TRBV6-2/TRBV6-3	few	CASSATGTRVHQPQHF	TGTGCCAGCAGCGCGACTGGGACGAGAGTTCATCAGCCCCAGCATTTT
TRBJ2-7	TRBD2	18	TRBV20-1	few	CSASTRGLAGDRVYEQYF	TGCAGTGCTAGCACCAGGGGCCTAGCGGGAGATCGGGTCTACGAGCAGTACTTC
TRBJ1-1	.	16	TRBV9	many	CASSPARGAGLTEAFF	TGTGCCAGCAGCCCCGCCCGAGGGGCCGGTCTCACTGAAGCTTTCTTT
TRBJ2-7	TRBD2	15	TRBV7-3	many	CASSLFGSAGDEQYF	TGTGCCAGCAGCTTATTTGGGAGTGCGGGAGACGAGCAGTACTTC
TRBJ2-4	.	13	TRBV20-1	.	CSSSSGYGNIQYF	TGCAGTTCCTCTTCGGGGTACGGAAACATTCAGTACTTC
TRBJ2-7	TRBD2	19	TRBV7-9	.	CASSPLVTEASGRAYEQYF	TGTGCCAGCAGCCCTCTGGTGACAGAGGCTAGCGGGAGGGCGTACGAGCAGTACTTC
TRBJ1-5	TRBD1	15	TRBV12-3/TRBV12-4	many	CASSQFQGANQPQHF	TGTGCCAGCAGTCAATTTCAGGGGGCCAATCAGCCCCAGCATTTT
TRBJ2-7	TRBD1	13	TRBV9	.	CASSGTGHSEQYF	TGTGCCAGCAGCGGGACAGGGCATTCCGAGCAGTACTTC
TRBJ2-7	TRBD2	15	TRBV14	.	CASSQTSAEAYEQYF	TGTGCCAGCAGCCAAACTAGCGCAGAAGCCTACGAGCAGTACTTC
TRBJ1-1	TRBD1	16	TRBV5-1	.	CASSLGTGGPNTEAFF	TGCGCCAGCAGCTTGGGAACAGGGGGTCCGAACACTGAAGCTTTCTTT
TRBJ2-5	.	15	TRBV6-1	many	CASSGVQANQETQYF	TGTGCCAGCAGTGGGGTACAGGCAAACCAAGAGACCCAGTACTTC
TRBJ1-5	.	13	TRBV20-1	few	CSARDELNQPQHF	TGCAGTGCTAGAGATGAACTAAATCAGCCCCAGCATTTT
TRBJ1-2	.	13	TRBV3-1	.	CASSQDRQYGYTF	TGTGCCAGCAGCCAAGATCGACAGTATGGCTACACCTTC
TRBJ2-7	.	11	TRBV27	.	CASGPFREQYF	TGTGCCAGCGGTCCCTTTAGAGAGCAGTACTTC
TRBJ2-1	TRBD2	15	TRBV20-1	many	CSASSLADAYNEQFF	TGCAGTGCTAGTTCGCTAGCGGACGCCTACAATGAGCAGTTCTTC
TRBJ2-3	TRBD2	19	TRBV12-3/TRBV12-4	.	CASTIGLAGGSLGTDTQYF	TGTGCCAGCACCATCGGGCTAGCGGGAGGTTCTCTGGGCACAGATACGCAGTATTTT
TRBJ1-1	.	13	TRBV28	many	CASSLGGQPEAFF	TGTGCCAGCAGCCTCGGGGGGCAACCTGAAGCTTTCTTT
TRBJ1-1	.	15	TRBV2	few	CASRLRQSDTTEAFF	TGTGCCAGCAGGCTAAGACAATCAGATACCACTGAAGCTTTCTTT
TRBJ1-1	.	14	TRBV29-1	many	CSVTGSQTNTEAFF	TGCAGCGTTACCGGCAGCCAGACGAACACTGAAGCTTTCTTT
TRBJ1-1	TRBD1	14	TRBV18	many	CASSPQGANTEAFF	TGTGCCAGCAGCCCACAGGGGGCGAACACTGAAGCTTTCTTT
TRBJ1-2	.	13	TRBV28	many	CASRDQGEYGYTF	TGTGCCAGCAGAGATCAGGGAGAATACGGCTACACCTTC
TRBJ2-7	.	12	TRBV28	.	CASSPLWGEQYF	TGTGCCAGCAGTCCCCTTTGGGGCGAGCAGTACTTC
TRBJ2-7	.	13	TRBV20-1	few	CSAPMTGTYEQYF	TGCAGTGCCCCAATGACAGGTACCTACGAGCAGTACTTC
TRBJ2-2	.	16	TRBV7-9	.	CASRDPDRPNTGELFF	TGTGCCAGCAGGGATCCTGACAGGCCGAACACCGGGGAGCTGTTTTTT
TRBJ1-6	TRBD1	16	TRBV6-1	.	CASKAFETGGDSPLHF	TGTGCCAGCAAGGCATTCGAGACAGGGGGAGATTCACCCCTCCACTTT
TRBJ2-7	.	12	TRBV7-9	few	CASSSYTYEQYF	TGTGCCAGCAGCTCATACACCTACGAGCAGTACTTC
TRBJ2-5	.	16	TRBV9	.	CASSAAATLYQETQYF	TGTGCCAGCAGCGCCGCGGCTACTTTGTACCAAGAGACCCAGTACTTC
TRBJ1-1	.	15	TRBV6-1	many	CAASGGSGGNTEAFF	TGTGCCGCATCGGGCGGGTCCGGTGGTAACACTGAAGCTTTCTTT
TRBJ1-6	.	13	TRBV5-1	few	CASSLKENSPLHF	TGCGCCAGCAGCTTGAAAGAAAATTCACCCCTCCACTTT
TRBJ2-5	.	16	TRBV13	many	CASSSSGAIMGKTQYF	TGTGCCAGCAGCTCCAGCGGAGCGATTATGGGGAAGACCCAGTACTTC
TRBJ1-2	.	10	TRBV20-1	many	CSASRDGYTF	TGCAGTGCTAGTCGCGATGGCTACACCTTC
TRBJ2-5	TRBD1	15	TRBV5-6	few	CASSSTGVGGETQYF	TGTGCCAGCAGCTCGACAGGGGTCGGTGGGGAGACCCAGTACTTC
TRBJ2-7	TRBD1	15	TRBV5-6	.	CASSRRTGVSYEQYF	TGTGCCAGCAGCAGACGGACAGGGGTCTCCTACGAGCAGTACTTC
TRBJ1-1	TRBD1	13	TRBV30	.	CAWSDQGGSEAFF	TGTGCCTGGAGCGACCAAGGGGGCTCTGAAGCTTTCTTT
TRBJ2-7	.	12	TRBV29-1	many	CSVSQRTYEQYF	TGCAGCGTCAGCCAACGTACCTACGAGCAGTACTTC